This T cell receptor beta chain was obtained from a study of OX40 agonist ivuxolimab in advanced cancers. Background on the study: Patients were infused with ivuxolimab every 2 weeks at 0.01 to 10 mg/kg. Prior checkpoint blockade (anti-PD-1, anti-PD-L1 or anti-CTLA-4) was permitted; around 37% had it.

Peripheral blood came from all dose cohorts at three timepoints. Germline V gene lookup returns CDR1 SGHDN and CDR2 FVKESK. Trimming removed 2 bases from V and 6 bases from J, with 8 bases in between. CDR3 length: 13 residues. TCRdb keeps only in-frame clones here, not all; method: immunoSEQ multiplex PCR. The table lists more than 65,000 clones, 80% to 90% of them singletons, with approximately 2.4% in the top ten. The J gene is TRBJ2-1, the V gene TRBV14; D possibly corresponds to TRBD1 (5 bases). The sequencing here drew on CD4+ or CD8+ T cells sorted from blood, taken in a trial of the OX40 agonist ivuxolimab. This clonotype was obtained from an adult with an advanced solid tumor such as melanoma, head and neck, liver or kidney cancer. The CDR3 here is CASSQQTGNEQFF. Here the CDR3 DNA reads TGTGCCAGCAGCCAACAAACAGGCAATGAGCAGTTCTTC.